This entry is about one T cell receptor beta chain. This sample is drawn from a study of kidney transplant recipient with SARS-CoV-2 infection. Trimming took off 5 bases at V and 4 bases at J, with 23 bases between the two ends. The CDR3 is made up of 17 amino acids. CDR1 and CDR2 (germline): SEHNR, FQNEAQ (reference sequence). TCRdb processed the reads anew with MiXCR; each CDR3 protein has one entry. Altogether 200,000 to 250,000 distinct CDR3 sequences are present, about 30% being singletons, with the ten largest covering about 7%. The input for sequencing was a blood sample, taken at baseline and on day 111 from a kidney transplant recipient. The genes are TRBV7-9 and TRBJ1-2; unclear D gene. The source is a young adult male patient who had COVID-19 and was a kidney transplant recipient. The graft donor may be the source of some T cells. The CDR3 is CASSNEEYHGKTYGYTF. For the CDR3, the DNA is TGTGCCAGCAGCAATGAGGAATACCATGGAAAGACCTATGGCTACACCTTC.